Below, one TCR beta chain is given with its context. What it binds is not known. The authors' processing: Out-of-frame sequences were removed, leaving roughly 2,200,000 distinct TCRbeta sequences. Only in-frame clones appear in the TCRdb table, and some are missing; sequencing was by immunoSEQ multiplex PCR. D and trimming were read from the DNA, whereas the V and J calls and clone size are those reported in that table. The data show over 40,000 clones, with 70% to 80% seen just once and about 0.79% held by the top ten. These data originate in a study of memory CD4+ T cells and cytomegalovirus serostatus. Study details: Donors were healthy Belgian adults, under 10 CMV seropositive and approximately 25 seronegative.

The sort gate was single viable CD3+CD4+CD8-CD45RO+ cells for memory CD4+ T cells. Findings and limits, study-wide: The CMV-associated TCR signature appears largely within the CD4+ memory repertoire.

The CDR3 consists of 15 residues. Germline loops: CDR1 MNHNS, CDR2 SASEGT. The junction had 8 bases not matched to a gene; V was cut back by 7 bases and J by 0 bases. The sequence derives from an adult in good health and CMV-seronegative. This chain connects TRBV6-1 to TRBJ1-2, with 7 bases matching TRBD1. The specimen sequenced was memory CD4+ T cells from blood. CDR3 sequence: CASIEGGTANYGYTF. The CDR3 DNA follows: TGTGCCAGCATCGAAGGGGGGACAGCTAACTATGGCTACACCTTC.